These 29 T cell receptor beta chains came from one sample sequenced in a study of low-dose radiotherapy and immunotherapy resistance in tumors. Time point indicated: before trial treatment. TRAV and TRBV primers primed cDNA for both TCRalpha and TCRbeta. TCR amplification used 20 to 25 PCR cycles, a constant-region primer and a V-primer adapter. MiXCR, run by TCRdb on the reads, gives a single entry per CDR3 protein. The sample holds under 95,000 distinct CDR3 sequences; 15% to 20% are singletons and the top ten take 2.8%. The sample here was PBMCs, taken before treatment. These TCRs come from a male donor with prostate cancer.

This clonotype was observed many times. The rearrangement joins TRBV7-2 to TRBJ1-1, with TRBD1 as a possible D gene (5 bases). The germline V gene has CDR1 SGHTA and CDR2 FQGNSA. V was trimmed by 5 bases and J by 3 bases, leaving 10 bases between them. The CDR3 is 13 residues long. CDR3 residues: CASSPRGDTEAFF. The CDR3 bases are TGTGCCAGCAGCCCCCGGGGGGACACTGAAGCTTTCTTT.

This clonotype was seen at least ten times. The chain uses TRBV2 and TRBJ1-1; no clear D gene. V lost 3 bases, J lost 2 bases, and 13 bases lay in between. The CDR3 covers 15 residues. The V gene's germline CDR1 is SNHLY and CDR2 FYNNEI. The CDR3 loop is CASSELPVDNTEAFF. The CDR3 DNA follows: TGTGCCAGCAGTGAGTTACCAGTTGACAACACTGAAGCTTTCTTT. Complete variable domain (other parts from reference TRBV2 and TRBJ1-1): EPEVTQTPSHQVTQMGQEVILRCVPISNHLYFYWYRQILGQKVEFLVSFYNNEISEKSEIFDDQFSVERPDGSNFTLKIRSTKLEDSAMYFCASSELPVDNTEAFFGQGTRLTVV.

This clonotype was observed many times. V and J are TRBV11-1 and TRBJ2-7; TRBD2 matches 10 bases. The CDR3 runs 16 residues. In germline, CDR1 is SGHAT, CDR2 FQDESV (reference sequence). Unmatched junction bases numbered 9, after V lost 2 bases and J lost 5 bases. The CDR3 bases are TGTGCCAGCAGCTTAATTGTAGCGGGGGGCGAGGACGAGCAGTACTTC. Its protein is CASSLIVAGGEDEQYF. The whole variable domain, remainder taken from reference TRBV11-1 and TRBJ2-7, is EAEVAQSPRYKITEKSQAVAFWCDPISGHATLYWYRQILGQGPELLVQFQDESVVDDSQLPKDRFSAERLKGVDSTLKIQPAELGDSAMYLCASSLIVAGGEDEQYFGPGTRLTVT.

This clonotype showed up many times. The chain has TRBV20-1 and TRBJ2-1; D remains ambiguous. This CDR3 is built from 13 residues. V lost 3 bases, J lost 8 bases, and 14 bases lay in between. Germline values: CDR1 DFQATT, CDR2 SNEGSKA (reference sequence). CDR3 sequence reads: CSARATPSDEQFF. The CDR3 coding sequence is TGCAGTGCTAGGGCTACCCCCTCGGATGAGCAGTTCTTC.

This clonotype has at least ten counts. The chain has TRBV12-3 or TRBV12-4 and TRBJ2-3; D call uncertain. This CDR3 region has 13 residues. V lost 2 bases, J lost 5 bases, and 8 bases lay in between. The chain's CDR3 is CASSLTQRDTQYF. CDR3 in DNA: TGTGCCAGCAGTTTAACCCAGCGAGATACGCAGTATTTT.

This clonotype was picked up many times. The chain recombines TRBV4-1 with TRBJ2-4; possible D gene TRBD2, 6 bases. The CDR3 runs 15 residues. Germline CDR1 reads MGHRA; CDR2 reads YSYEKL. V lost 5 bases to trimming and J lost 3 bases, with 14 bases between them. The CDR3 loop reads CASSFTGEGKNIQYF. CDR3 bases: TGCGCCAGCAGCTTCACGGGAGAGGGCAAAAACATTCAGTACTTC.

This clonotype has a count of ten or more. The V call is TRBV4-1, the J call TRBJ2-1; D is ambiguous. V was cut by 1 base and J by 4 bases, with 2 bases left in between. Germline V CDR1 and CDR2: MGHRA, YSYEKL. The CDR3 has 12 amino acids. The CDR3 DNA sequence: TGCGCCAGCAGCCAAGGGTACAATGAGCAGTTCTTC. It codes for CASSQGYNEQFF.

This clonotype was counted ten times or more. V usage is TRBV3-1 and J usage is TRBJ2-3; no reliable D call. The CDR3 runs to 15 residues. Trimming left V 3 bases short and J 0 bases short, with 10 bases between. Germline loops: CDR1 LGHDT, CDR2 YNNKEL (reference sequence). The CDR3 protein is CASSHYLLSTDTQYF. CDR3 DNA: TGTGCCAGCAGCCACTACTTGCTCAGCACAGATACGCAGTATTTT.

The rearrangement links TRBV5-4 to TRBJ2-2, with D possibly being TRBD1 or TRBD2 (5 bases each). The CDR3 has 15 residues. The V gene lost 0 bases and the J gene lost 8 bases, with 14 bases spanning the gap. CDR1 and CDR2 from the germline V gene are SGHNT and YYREEE (reference sequence). The CDR3 DNA reads as TGTGCCAGCAGCTTGGTGAGGGGTTCAGCAGGGGAGCTGTTTTTT. The encoded protein is CASSLVRGSAGELFF. Using reference TRBV5-4 and TRBJ2-2 for the parts outside the CDR3, the full variable domain is ETGVTQSPTHLIKTRGQQVTLRCSSQSGHNTVSWYQQALGQGPQFIFQYYREEENGRGNFPPRFSGLQFPNYSSELNVNALELDDSALYLCASSLVRGSAGELFFGEGSRLTVL.

The rearrangement links TRBV19 to TRBJ2-7, with TRBD1 matching 9 bases. This CDR3 is 16 amino acids long. The ends lost 3 bases at V and 2 bases at J; junction bases unmatched: 8. Germline V gene data show CDR1 as LNHDA and CDR2 as SQIVND (reference sequence). The CDR3 DNA sequence: TGTGCCAGTAGTATTACCGGGACAGGGAGTCCCTACGAGCAGTACTTC. Protein product: CASSITGTGSPYEQYF.

There are many counts of this clonotype. The CDR3 DNA reads TGTGCCAGCAGCTTAGTCCCACAGGGGCGAGGGGACACCATATATTTT. Encoded protein: CASSLVPQGRGDTIYF. The chain carries TRBV11-2 and TRBJ1-3, with 7 nucleotides matching TRBD1. CDR1 is SGHAT, CDR2 FQNNGV, per germline. The CDR3 has 16 residues. V lost 1 base to trimming and J lost 8 bases; unmatched junction nucleotides: 11.

This clonotype appeared a few times. The chain combines TRBV3-1 with TRBJ1-2; perhaps TRBD1 as D (5 bases). The V gene lost 0 bases and the J gene lost 4 bases, with 12 bases spanning the gap. CDR3 length: 15 residues. Germline-derived CDR1 and CDR2 are LGHDT and YNNKEL (reference sequence). CDR3 loop: CASSQDPGFTYGYTF. As DNA, the CDR3 is TGTGCCAGCAGCCAAGACCCAGGGTTCACCTATGGCTACACCTTC.

This clonotype was picked up many times. V gene TRBV6-5 combines with J gene TRBJ1-1; D unresolved. Germline CDR1 reads MNHEY; CDR2 reads SVGAGI. V was clipped by 7 bases and J by 1 base, with 4 bases between them. This CDR3 is 11 amino acids long. As DNA, the CDR3 is TGTGCCAGCACCAAGAACACTGAAGCTTTCTTT. This encodes CASTKNTEAFF.

This clonotype was seen at least ten times. The chain uses TRBV12-3 or TRBV12-4 and TRBJ2-1; either TRBD1 or TRBD2 may fit D (6 bases each). The CDR3 consists of 16 residues. The V end lost 5 bases, the J end lost 4 bases, and 18 bases lay between the germline ends. CDR3 sequence: CASSPASGARYNEQFF. Here the CDR3 DNA reads TGTGCCAGCAGTCCAGCCTCGGGGGCAAGATACAATGAGCAGTTCTTC.

The gene calls are TRBV5-1 and TRBJ2-7, with a tentative D call TRBD1 (5 bases). The CDR3 runs to 15 residues. Deletions cut 0 bases from V and 2 bases from J, with 12 bases between. In germline, CDR1 is SGHRS, CDR2 YFSETQ. CDR3 DNA sequence: TGCGCCAGCAGCTTGGGGGCAGGGATACCCTACGAGCAGTACTTC. Protein product: CASSLGAGIPYEQYF.

This clonotype occurred many times. The gene calls are TRBV3-1 and TRBJ2-4, with TRBD2 identical over 14 bases. The ends lost 3 bases at V and 0 bases at J; junction bases unmatched: 4. Per the germline V gene, CDR1 is LGHDT and CDR2 is YNNKEL (reference sequence). CDR3 length: 18 residues. The CDR3 is CASSQGLAGAGAKNIQYF. CDR3 sequence (DNA): TGTGCCAGCAGCCAGGGACTAGCGGGGGCCGGAGCCAAAAACATTCAGTACTTC.

This clonotype was detected only a few times. This chain connects TRBV29-1 to TRBJ1-4, with D maybe TRBD1 (5 bases). The CDR3 sequence is 13 residues long. CDR1 and CDR2 (germline): SQVTM, ANQGSEA. The V end was cut by 4 bases, the J end by 3 bases, with 9 bases between. CDR3 sequence (DNA): TGCAGCGTTGCCAGACAGCCTAATGAAAAACTGTTTTTT. Residues: CSVARQPNEKLFF. The full variable domain, in which reference TRBV29-1 and TRBJ1-4 provide the parts outside the CDR3, is SAVISQKPSRDICQRGTSLTIQCQVDSQVTMMFWYRQQPGQSLTLIATANQGSEATYESGFVIDKFPISRPNLTFSTLTVSNMSPEDSSIYLCSVARQPNEKLFFGSGTQLSVL.

This clonotype was observed at least ten times. The chain links TRBV29-1 to TRBJ2-5; D may be TRBD1 (6 bases). The CDR3 consists of 14 residues. Trimming took 7 bases from V and 5 from J, leaving 20 bases between them. Per the germline V gene, CDR1 is SQVTM and CDR2 is ANQGSEA. CDR3 residues: CSASIQGPWETQYF. CDR3 DNA sequence: TGCAGCGCCTCCATCCAGGGGCCGTGGGAGACCCAGTACTTC.

Notes on this clonotype: With only one base between it and a far larger clone, this is likely a read error. V and J are TRBV18 and TRBJ2-7, with 10 bases aligning to TRBD2. The junction had 9 bases not matched to a gene; V was cut back by 3 bases and J by 7 bases. The CDR3 consists of 15 residues. The germline gives CDR1 KGHSH, CDR2 LQKENI. The CDR3 loop reads CASSPELAGVNEQYF. Here the CDR3 DNA reads TGTGCCAGCTCACCGGAGCTAGCGGGGGTCAATGAGCAGTACTTC.

This clonotype was seen repeatedly, ten times or more. This chain joins TRBV14 and TRBJ2-3; 8 positions agree with TRBD2. J gave up 3 bases and V 0 bases, and 5 bases lay outside the gene matches. Germline CDR1 is SGHDN and CDR2 is FVKESK. The CDR3 loop spans 16 amino acids. CDR3 sequence reads: CASSQDRTSPTDTQYF. In nucleotides, the CDR3 is TGTGCCAGCAGCCAAGATAGGACTAGCCCTACAGATACGCAGTATTTT. Full variable domain (rest looked up from reference TRBV14 and TRBJ2-3): EAGVTQFPSHSVIEKGQTVTLRCDPISGHDNLYWYRRVMGKEIKFLLHFVKESKQDESGMPNNRFLAERTGGTYSTLKVQPAELEDSGVYFCASSQDRTSPTDTQYFGPGTRLTVL.

This clonotype was observed at least ten times. The chain is built from TRBV6-1 and TRBJ2-1; 8 bases match TRBD2. Trimming took 10 bases from V and 11 from J; bases not matched to a gene: 16. This CDR3 is built from 14 residues. Germline loops: CDR1 MNHNS, CDR2 SASEGT. The CDR3 protein is CAIWGGAGEMQQFF. CDR3 bases: TGTGCCATCTGGGGCGGAGCGGGGGAGATGCAGCAGTTCTTC.

Many counts were recorded for this clonotype. This chain connects TRBV7-8 to TRBJ2-7; perhaps D is TRBD1 or TRBD2 (5 bases each). The germline gives CDR1 SGHVS, CDR2 FQNEAQ. The V gene lost 4 bases and the J gene lost 3 bases, with 10 bases spanning the gap. CDR3 length: 13 amino acids. DNA for the CDR3: TGTGCCAGCAGCTCATGGGACGGCTACGAGCAGTACTTC. Translating gives CASSSWDGYEQYF.

This clonotype was seen at least ten times. This rearrangement joins TRBV6-2 or TRBV6-3 to TRBJ2-3; TRBD2 might be the D (6 bases). Trimming cost V 0 bases and J 3 bases, with 10 bases left between them. The CDR3 has 15 amino acids. Germline-derived CDR1 and CDR2 are MNHEY and SVGEGT. The DNA for the CDR3 is TGTGCCAGCAGTTACTCATCGGGGGTTACAGATACGCAGTATTTT. This codes for CASSYSSGVTDTQYF.

This clonotype was recorded at least ten times. The chain joins TRBV20-1 to TRBJ1-4, with TRBD1 matching 10 bases. The length of the CDR3 is 12 residues. Germline trimming cut 7 bases from V and 8 bases from J; bases unmatched to any gene: 4. Germline V gene lookup returns CDR1 DFQATT and CDR2 SNEGSKA (reference sequence). In DNA form, the CDR3 reads TGCAGTGTTGAGGGACAGGGGGAAAAACTGTTTTTT. Protein product: CSVEGQGEKLFF.

This clonotype occurred many times. The rearrangement links TRBV11-1 to TRBJ1-1; 7 bases fit TRBD1. The CDR3 consists of 13 residues. V gave up 5 bases and J gave up 5 bases; unmatched junction bases: 5. Germline V gene lookup returns CDR1 SGHAT and CDR2 FQDESV (reference sequence). The CDR3 loop is CASSRQGGTEAFF. The DNA for the CDR3 is TGTGCCAGCAGCCGACAGGGTGGGACTGAAGCTTTCTTT. Full variable domain (rest looked up from reference TRBV11-1 and TRBJ1-1): EAEVAQSPRYKITEKSQAVAFWCDPISGHATLYWYRQILGQGPELLVQFQDESVVDDSQLPKDRFSAERLKGVDSTLKIQPAELGDSAMYLCASSRQGGTEAFFGQGTRLTVV.

The chain links TRBV18 to TRBJ2-3; D remains unclear. Germline V gives CDR1 KGHSH, CDR2 LQKENI. The CDR3 length is 15 residues. The V gene lost 6 bases and the J gene lost 6 bases, with 19 bases spanning the gap. CDR3 sequence reads: CASSPLTGGSDTQYF. In DNA form, the CDR3 reads TGTGCCAGCTCCCCTCTAACGGGTGGCTCCGATACGCAGTATTTT. The full variable domain, its missing parts supplied by reference TRBV18 and TRBJ2-3, is NAGVMQNPRHLVRRRGQEARLRCSPMKGHSHVYWYRQLPEEGLKFMVYLQKENIIDESGMPKERFSAEFPKEGPSILRIQQVVRGDSAAYFCASSPLTGGSDTQYFGPGTRLTVL.

This clonotype has just a few counts. This chain connects TRBV6-2 or TRBV6-3 to TRBJ2-3; D remains ambiguous. Germline V gives CDR1 MNHEY, CDR2 SVGEGT. Trimming took off 9 bases at V and 4 bases at J, with 17 bases between the two ends. CDR3 length: 14 residues. CDR3 in amino acids: CASLRQAASDTQYF. CDR3 nucleotide sequence: TGTGCCAGTTTGAGGCAGGCGGCGTCAGATACGCAGTATTTT.

This clonotype has more than one count but fewer than ten. V is TRBV3-1 and J is TRBJ2-7; 9 nucleotides match TRBD1. The germline V gene has CDR1 LGHDT and CDR2 YNNKEL (reference sequence). With V trimmed by 3 bases and J by 0 bases, 6 bases remained unmatched. The CDR3 runs 16 residues. The CDR3 reads CASSHEWTGDSYEQYF. The CDR3 DNA is TGTGCCAGCAGCCATGAGTGGACAGGGGACTCCTACGAGCAGTACTTC.

As to this clonotype: One end of the junction is discordant with germline, which a read error may explain. V usage is TRBV5-1 and J usage is TRBJ1-6; D is uncertain. The CDR3 is made up of 16 amino acids. Germline CDR1 is SGHRS and CDR2 is YFSETQ. The CDR3 reads CASSTGIDSYNSALHF. The CDR3 region has the DNA TGCGCCAGCTCTACCGGGATTGATTCCTATAATTCAGCCCTCCACTTT.